The rows below give T cell receptor beta chains drawn from one sample of a study of EBV T-cell therapy then PD-1 blockade in nasopharyngeal carcinoma. Their recognized antigens are unknown. TCRdb's copy holds only in-frame clones and misses some; the assay was immunoSEQ multiplex PCR. Of 19,000 or so clones listed, over 80% are singletons. This specimen consisted of CD8+ T cells from blood, obtained at day 0 from a patient whose treatment included autologous EBV-specific T cells and nivolumab. All receptors come from a man in his forties or fifties with nasopharyngeal carcinoma. Each CDR3 is given with its conserved first and last residue. The D gene is left open where the match is weak. Expanded clones are given a class, and other clones once, few, many or no size at all.

D: TRBD2; V: TRBV4-3; J: TRBJ2-3; size: few; CDR3: CASSHPSGRASGDHTDTQYF; DNA: TGCGCCAGCAGCCACCCAAGCGGCCGGGCTAGCGGGGACCACACAGATACGCAGTATTTT
D: TRBD2; V: TRBV6-6; J: TRBJ2-1; size: few; CDR3: CASTNAAGGNEQFF; DNA: TGTGCCAGCACGAATGCAGCGGGGGGCAATGAGCAGTTCTTC
D: TRBD2; V: TRBV6-2/TRBV6-3; J: TRBJ2-3; size: -; CDR3: CASSYSGLAGDYLTLDTQYF; DNA: TGTGCCAGCAGTTACTCGGGACTAGCGGGGGACTACCTCACTCTCGATACGCAGTATTTT
D: -; V: TRBV27; J: TRBJ1-5; size: few; CDR3: CASSLGYNQPQHF; DNA: TGTGCCAGCAGTTTGGGGTACAATCAGCCCCAGCATTTT
D: -; V: TRBV10-2; J: TRBJ1-1; size: medium-sized; CDR3: CASKEGIGTEAFF; DNA: TGCGCCAGCAAAGAGGGGATCGGTACTGAAGCTTTCTTT
D: TRBD1; V: TRBV9; J: TRBJ2-2; size: -; CDR3: CASRGDSRELFF; DNA: TGTGCCAGCAGAGGGGACAGCCGGGAGCTGTTTTTT
D: -; V: TRBV21-1; J: TRBJ2-1; size: once; CDR3: CASSKELKGGSYNEQFF; DNA: TGTGCCAGCAGCAAAGAATTGAAGGGGGGATCCTACAATGAGCAGTTCTTC
D: -; V: TRBV5-1; J: TRBJ2-3; size: -; CDR3: CASSSWGGTDTQYF; DNA: TGCGCCAGCAGCAGTTGGGGGGGCACAGATACGCAGTATTTT
D: -; V: TRBV7-8; J: TRBJ2-3; size: -; CDR3: CASSLVEGSTDTQYF; DNA: TGTGCCAGCAGCTTGGTGGAGGGAAGCACAGATACGCAGTATTTT
D: TRBD1; V: TRBV9; J: TRBJ2-3; size: -; CDR3: CASSVAGTGGVRTDTQYF; DNA: TGTGCCAGCAGCGTAGCTGGGACAGGGGGCGTACGGACAGATACGCAGTATTTT